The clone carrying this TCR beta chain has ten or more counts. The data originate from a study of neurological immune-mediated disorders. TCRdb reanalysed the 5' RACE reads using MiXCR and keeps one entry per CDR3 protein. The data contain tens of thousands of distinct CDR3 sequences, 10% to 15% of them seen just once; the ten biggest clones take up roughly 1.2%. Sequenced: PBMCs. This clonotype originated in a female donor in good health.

CDR3 DNA: TGTGCCAGCAGCTTGACGCCGGGGGGAATTCAGTACTTC. It translates to CASSLTPGGIQYF. The genes are TRBV7-2 and TRBJ2-4; 7 bases match TRBD2. The CDR3 contains 13 residues. With 3 bases clipped from V and 10 bases from J, the junction kept 6 bases outside the gene matches. Germline loops: CDR1 SGHTA, CDR2 FQGNSA.